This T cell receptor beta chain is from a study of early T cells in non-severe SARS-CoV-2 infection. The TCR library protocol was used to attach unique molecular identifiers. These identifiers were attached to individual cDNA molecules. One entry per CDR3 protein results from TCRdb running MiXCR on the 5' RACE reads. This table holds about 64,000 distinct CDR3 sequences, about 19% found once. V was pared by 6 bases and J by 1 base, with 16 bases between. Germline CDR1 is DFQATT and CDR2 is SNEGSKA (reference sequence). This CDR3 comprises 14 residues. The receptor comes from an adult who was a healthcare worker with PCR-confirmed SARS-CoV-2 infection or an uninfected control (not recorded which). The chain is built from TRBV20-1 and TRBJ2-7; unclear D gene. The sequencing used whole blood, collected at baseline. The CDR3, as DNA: TGCAGTGCGTCGGCAAGATTCTTGTCCTACGAGCAGTACTTC. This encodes CSASARFLSYEQYF.